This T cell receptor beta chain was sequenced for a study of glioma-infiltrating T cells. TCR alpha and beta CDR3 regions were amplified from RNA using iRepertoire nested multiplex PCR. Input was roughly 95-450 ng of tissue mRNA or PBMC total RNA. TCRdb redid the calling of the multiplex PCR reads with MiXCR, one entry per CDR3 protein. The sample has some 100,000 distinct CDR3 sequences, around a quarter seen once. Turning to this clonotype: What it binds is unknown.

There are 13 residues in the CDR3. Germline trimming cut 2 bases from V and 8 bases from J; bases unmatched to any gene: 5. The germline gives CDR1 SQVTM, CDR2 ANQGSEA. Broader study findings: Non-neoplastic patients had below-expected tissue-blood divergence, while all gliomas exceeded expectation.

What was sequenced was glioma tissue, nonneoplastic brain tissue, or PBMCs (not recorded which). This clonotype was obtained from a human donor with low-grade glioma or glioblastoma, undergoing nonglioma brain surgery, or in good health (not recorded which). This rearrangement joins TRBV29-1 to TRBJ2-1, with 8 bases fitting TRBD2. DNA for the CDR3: TGCAGCGTTGAAAGCGGGGGTTTGGATGAGCAGTTCTTC. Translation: CSVESGGLDEQFF.